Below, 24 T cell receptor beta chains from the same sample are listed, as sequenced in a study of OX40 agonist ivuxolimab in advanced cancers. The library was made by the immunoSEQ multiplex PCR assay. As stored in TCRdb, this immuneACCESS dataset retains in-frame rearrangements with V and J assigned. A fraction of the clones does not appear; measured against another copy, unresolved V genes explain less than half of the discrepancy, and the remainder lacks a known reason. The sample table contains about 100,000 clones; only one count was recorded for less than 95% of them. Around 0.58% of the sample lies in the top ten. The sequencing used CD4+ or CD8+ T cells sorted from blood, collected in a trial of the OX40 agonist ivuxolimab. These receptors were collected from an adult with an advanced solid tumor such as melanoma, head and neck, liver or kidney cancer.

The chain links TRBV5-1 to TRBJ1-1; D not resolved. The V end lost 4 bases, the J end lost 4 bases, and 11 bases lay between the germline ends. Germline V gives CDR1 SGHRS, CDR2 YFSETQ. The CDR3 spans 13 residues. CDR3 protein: CASSPGSATEAFF. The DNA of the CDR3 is TGCGCCAGCAGCCCCGGTTCGGCCACTGAAGCTTTCTTT.

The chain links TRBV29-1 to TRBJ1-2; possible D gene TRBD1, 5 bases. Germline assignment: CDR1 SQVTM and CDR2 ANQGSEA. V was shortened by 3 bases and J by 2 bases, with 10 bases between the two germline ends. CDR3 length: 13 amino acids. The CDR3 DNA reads TGCAGCGTTGAGACACGACAGAACTATGGCTACACCTTC. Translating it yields CSVETRQNYGYTF.

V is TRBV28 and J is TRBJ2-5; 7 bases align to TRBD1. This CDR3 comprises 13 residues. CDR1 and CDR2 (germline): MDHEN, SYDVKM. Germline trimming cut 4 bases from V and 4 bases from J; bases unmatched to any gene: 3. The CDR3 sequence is CASSSGQRETQYF. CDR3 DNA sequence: TGTGCCAGCAGTTCGGGACAGAGAGAGACCCAGTACTTC.

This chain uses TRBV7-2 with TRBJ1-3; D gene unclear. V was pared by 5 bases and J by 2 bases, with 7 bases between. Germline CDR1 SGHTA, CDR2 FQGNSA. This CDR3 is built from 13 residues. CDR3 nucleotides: TGTGCCAGCAGCCCTAACGCTGGAAACACCATATATTTT. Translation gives CASSPNAGNTIYF.

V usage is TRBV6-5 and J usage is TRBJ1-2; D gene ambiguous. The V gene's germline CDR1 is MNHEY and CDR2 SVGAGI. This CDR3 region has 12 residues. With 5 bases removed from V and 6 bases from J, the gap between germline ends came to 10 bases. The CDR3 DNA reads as TGTGCCAGCAGTACGGTCGGGGATGGCTACACCTTC. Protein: CASSTVGDGYTF.

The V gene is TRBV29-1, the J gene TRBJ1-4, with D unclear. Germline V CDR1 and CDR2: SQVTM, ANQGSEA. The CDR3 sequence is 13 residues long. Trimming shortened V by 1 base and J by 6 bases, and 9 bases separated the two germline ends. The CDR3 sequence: CSVEGYGDEKLFF. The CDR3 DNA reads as TGCAGCGTTGAAGGGTATGGAGATGAAAAACTGTTTTTT.

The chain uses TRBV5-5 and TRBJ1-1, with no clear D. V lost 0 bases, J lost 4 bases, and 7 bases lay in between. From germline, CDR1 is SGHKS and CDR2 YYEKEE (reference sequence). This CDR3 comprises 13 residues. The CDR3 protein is CASSLGEFTEAFF. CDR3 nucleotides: TGTGCCAGCAGCTTGGGGGAATTCACTGAAGCTTTCTTT.

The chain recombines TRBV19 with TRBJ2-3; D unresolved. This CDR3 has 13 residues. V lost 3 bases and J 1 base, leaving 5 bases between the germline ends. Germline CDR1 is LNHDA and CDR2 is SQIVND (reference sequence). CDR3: CASSMSGTDTQYF. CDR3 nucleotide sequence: TGTGCCAGTAGTATGAGTGGCACAGATACGCAGTATTTT. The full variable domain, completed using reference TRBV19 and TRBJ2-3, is DGGITQSPKYLFRKEGQNVTLSCEQNLNHDAMYWYRQDPGQGLRLIYYSQIVNDFQKGDIAEGYSVSREKKESFPLTVTSAQKNPTAFYLCASSMSGTDTQYFGPGTRLTVL.

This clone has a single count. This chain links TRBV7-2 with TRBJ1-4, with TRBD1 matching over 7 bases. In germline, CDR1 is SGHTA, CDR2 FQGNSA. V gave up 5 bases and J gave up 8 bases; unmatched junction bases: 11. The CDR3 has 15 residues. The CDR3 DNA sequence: TGTGCCAGCAGCCCCCAGGGGGGGGCAAGGGAAAAACTGTTTTTT. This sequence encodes CASSPQGGAREKLFF. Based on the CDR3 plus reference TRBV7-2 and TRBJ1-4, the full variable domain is GAGVSQSPSNKVTEKGKDVELRCDPISGHTALYWYRQSLGQGLEFLIYFQGNSAPDKSGLPSDRFSAERTGGSVSTLTIQRTQQEDSAVYLCASSPQGGAREKLFFGSGTQLSVL.

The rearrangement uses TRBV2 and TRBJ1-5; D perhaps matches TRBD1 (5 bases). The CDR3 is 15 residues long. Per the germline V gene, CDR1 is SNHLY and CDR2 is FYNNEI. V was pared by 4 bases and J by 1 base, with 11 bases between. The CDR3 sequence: CASSVRVKSNQPQHF. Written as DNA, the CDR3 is TGTGCCAGCAGTGTCAGGGTAAAGAGCAATCAGCCCCAGCATTTT.

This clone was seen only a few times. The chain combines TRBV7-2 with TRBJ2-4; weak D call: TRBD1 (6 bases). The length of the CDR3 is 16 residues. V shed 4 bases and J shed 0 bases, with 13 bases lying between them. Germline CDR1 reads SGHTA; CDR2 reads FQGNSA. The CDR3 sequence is CASSSQGPEAKNIQYF. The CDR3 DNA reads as TGTGCCAGCAGCTCACAGGGTCCCGAAGCCAAAAACATTCAGTACTTC.

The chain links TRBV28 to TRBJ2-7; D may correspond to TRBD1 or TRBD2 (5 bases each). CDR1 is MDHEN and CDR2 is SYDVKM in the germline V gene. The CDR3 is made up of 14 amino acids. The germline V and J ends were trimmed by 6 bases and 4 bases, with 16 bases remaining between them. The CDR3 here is CASRNRDPPYEQYF. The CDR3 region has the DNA TGTGCCAGCAGGAACCGGGACCCGCCGTACGAGCAGTACTTC.

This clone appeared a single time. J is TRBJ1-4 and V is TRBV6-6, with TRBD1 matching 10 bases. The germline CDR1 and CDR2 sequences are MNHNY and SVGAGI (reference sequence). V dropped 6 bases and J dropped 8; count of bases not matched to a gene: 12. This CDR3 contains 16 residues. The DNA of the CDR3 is TGTGCCAGCAGCCACAGCTCCGGGACAGGGGTCGAAAAACTGTTTTTT. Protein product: CASSHSSGTGVEKLFF.

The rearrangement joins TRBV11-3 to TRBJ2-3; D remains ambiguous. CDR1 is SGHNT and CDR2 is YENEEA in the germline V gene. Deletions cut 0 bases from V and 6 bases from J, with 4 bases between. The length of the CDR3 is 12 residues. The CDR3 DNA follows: TGTGCCAGCAGCTTAGAGTGGGATACGCAGTATTTT. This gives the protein CASSLEWDTQYF.

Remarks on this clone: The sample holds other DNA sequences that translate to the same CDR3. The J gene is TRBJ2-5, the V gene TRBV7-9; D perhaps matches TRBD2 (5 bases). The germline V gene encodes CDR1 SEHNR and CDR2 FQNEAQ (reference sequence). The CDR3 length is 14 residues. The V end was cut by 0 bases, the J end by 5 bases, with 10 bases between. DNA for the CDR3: TGTGCCAGCAGCTTAGCAGGAACGGGGGAGACCCAGTACTTC. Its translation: CASSLAGTGETQYF.

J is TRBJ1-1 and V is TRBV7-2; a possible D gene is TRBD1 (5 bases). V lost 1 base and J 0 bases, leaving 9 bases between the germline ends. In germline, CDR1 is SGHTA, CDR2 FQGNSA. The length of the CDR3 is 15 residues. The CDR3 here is CASSLEQGVNTEAFF. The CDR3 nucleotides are TGTGCCAGCAGCTTAGAACAAGGGGTGAACACTGAAGCTTTCTTT.

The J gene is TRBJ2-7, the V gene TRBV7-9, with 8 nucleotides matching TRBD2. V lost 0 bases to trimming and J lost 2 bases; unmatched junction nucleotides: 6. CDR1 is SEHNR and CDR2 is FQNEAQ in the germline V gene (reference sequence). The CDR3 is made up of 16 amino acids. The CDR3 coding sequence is TGTGCCAGCAGCTTAGCCGGAGCAGCGGGGGCCTACGAGCAGTACTTC. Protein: CASSLAGAAGAYEQYF. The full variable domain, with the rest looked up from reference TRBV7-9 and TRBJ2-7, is DTGVSQNPRHKITKRGQNVTFRCDPISEHNRLYWYRQTLGQGPEFLTYFQNEAQLEKSRLLSDRFSAERPKGSFSTLEIQRTEQGDSAMYLCASSLAGAAGAYEQYFGPGTRLTVT.

The CDR3 reads CASSVLGLLQETQYF. The CDR3, as DNA: TGTGCCAGCAGCGTCCTGGGGCTACTACAAGAGACCCAGTACTTC. The chain is built from TRBV9 and TRBJ2-5, with TRBD1 as a possible D gene (5 bases). V was trimmed by 2 bases and J by 2 bases, leaving 13 bases between them. Germline lookup yields CDR1 SGDLS and CDR2 YYNGEE. The CDR3 is 15 residues long.

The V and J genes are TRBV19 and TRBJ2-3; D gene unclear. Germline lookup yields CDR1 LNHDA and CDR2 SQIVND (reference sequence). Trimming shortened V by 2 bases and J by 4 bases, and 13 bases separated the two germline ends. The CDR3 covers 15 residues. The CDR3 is CASSISSVRPDTQYF. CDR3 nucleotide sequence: TGTGCCAGTAGTATATCGTCGGTCCGACCAGATACGCAGTATTTT. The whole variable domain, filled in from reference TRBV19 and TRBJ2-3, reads DGGITQSPKYLFRKEGQNVTLSCEQNLNHDAMYWYRQDPGQGLRLIYYSQIVNDFQKGDIAEGYSVSREKKESFPLTVTSAQKNPTAFYLCASSISSVRPDTQYFGPGTRLTVL.

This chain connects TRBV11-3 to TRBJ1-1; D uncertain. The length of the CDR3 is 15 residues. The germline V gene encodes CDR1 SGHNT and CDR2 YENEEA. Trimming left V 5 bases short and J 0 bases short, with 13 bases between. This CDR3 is CASSPPWTMNTEAFF. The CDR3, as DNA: TGTGCCAGCAGCCCACCGTGGACCATGAACACTGAAGCTTTCTTT.

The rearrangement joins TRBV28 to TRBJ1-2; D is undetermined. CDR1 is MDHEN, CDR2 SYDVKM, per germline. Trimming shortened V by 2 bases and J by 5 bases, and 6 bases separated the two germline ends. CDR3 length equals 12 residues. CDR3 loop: CASSLVGYGYTF. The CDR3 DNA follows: TGTGCCAGCAGTTTAGTAGGGTATGGCTACACCTTC.

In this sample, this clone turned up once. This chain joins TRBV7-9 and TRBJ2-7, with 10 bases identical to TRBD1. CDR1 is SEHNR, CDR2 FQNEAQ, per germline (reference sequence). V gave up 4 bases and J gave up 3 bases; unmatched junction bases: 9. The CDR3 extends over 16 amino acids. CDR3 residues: CASSYNKGQGHYEQYF. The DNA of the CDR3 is TGTGCCAGCAGCTACAACAAGGGACAGGGGCACTACGAGCAGTACTTC.

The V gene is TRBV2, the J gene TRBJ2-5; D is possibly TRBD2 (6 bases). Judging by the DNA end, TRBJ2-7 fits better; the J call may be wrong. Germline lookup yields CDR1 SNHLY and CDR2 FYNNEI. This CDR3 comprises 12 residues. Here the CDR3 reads CASSGGDYEQYF. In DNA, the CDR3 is TGTGCCAGCAGCGGCGGGGACTACGAGCAGTACTTC.

The CDR3 region has the DNA TGCGCCAGCAGCTTCACACTACAAAACACCGGGGAGCTGTTTTTT. This encodes CASSFTLQNTGELFF. The genes are TRBV5-1 and TRBJ2-2; D gene ambiguous. In germline, CDR1 is SGHRS, CDR2 YFSETQ. This CDR3 spans 15 amino acids. Trimming shortened V by 2 bases and J by 2 bases, and 10 bases separated the two germline ends.